The T cell receptor (beta chain) under discussion was sequenced for a study of breast tumors, draining lymph nodes, adjacent tissues. Details on this clonotype: Its antigen is as yet unknown.

Study observations and caveats: Compared with lymph nodes, tumors were less diverse; compared with nontumor tissue, more.

Samples came from axillary lymph nodes draining the breast cancer. J was trimmed by 6 bases and V by 2 bases; bases with no gene match: 0. CDR1 is KGHSH and CDR2 is LQKENI in the germline V gene. The CDR3 is made up of 14 amino acids. From the multiplex PCR reads, TCRdb called clonotypes with MiXCR, one entry per CDR3 protein. The sample includes 170,000 or so distinct CDR3 sequences, roughly a third of them seen just once. This receptor was identified in a female donor with breast cancer. Some clones in this sample may be carry-over from other donors' samples. Sequencing used axillary lymph node tissue. J is TRBJ2-3 and V is TRBV18; 12 bases agree with TRBD1. CDR3 coding DNA: TGTGCCAGCTCACCAGGGACAGGGGGCGATACGCAGTATTTT. As protein: CASSPGTGGDTQYF.